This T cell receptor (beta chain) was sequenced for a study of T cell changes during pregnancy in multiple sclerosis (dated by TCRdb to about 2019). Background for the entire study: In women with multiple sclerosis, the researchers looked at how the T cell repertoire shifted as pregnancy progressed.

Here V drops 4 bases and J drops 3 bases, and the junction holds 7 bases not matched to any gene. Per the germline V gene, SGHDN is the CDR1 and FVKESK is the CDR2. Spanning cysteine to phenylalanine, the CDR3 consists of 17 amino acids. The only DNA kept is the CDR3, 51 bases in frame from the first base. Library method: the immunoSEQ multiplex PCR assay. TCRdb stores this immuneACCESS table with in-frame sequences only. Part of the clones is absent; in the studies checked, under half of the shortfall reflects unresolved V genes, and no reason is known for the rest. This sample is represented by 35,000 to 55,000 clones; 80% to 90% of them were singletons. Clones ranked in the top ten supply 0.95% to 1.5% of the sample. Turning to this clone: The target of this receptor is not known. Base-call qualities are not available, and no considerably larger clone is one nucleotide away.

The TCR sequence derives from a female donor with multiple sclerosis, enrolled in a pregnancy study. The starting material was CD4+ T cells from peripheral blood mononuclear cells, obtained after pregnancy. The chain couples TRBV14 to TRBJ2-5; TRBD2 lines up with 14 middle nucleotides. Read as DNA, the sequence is TGTGCCAGCAGCCCGGGAAGGGGACTAGCGGGAGAAGAGACCCAGTACTTC. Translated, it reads CASSPGRGLAGEETQYF.